The table lists the clone carrying this T cell receptor (beta chain) with a few counts. Its specificity is unknown. The authors ran a second PCR of about 6 to 11 cycles using a sample-barcoded 5' primer and a J-beta primer mix. Each CDR3 protein is one row after TCRdb ran MiXCR on the 5' RACE reads. In the table there are 1.5 million to 2 million distinct CDR3 sequences, about two fifths of which are singletons. These data are taken from a study of blood T cells in healthy people across ages. The study, taken as a whole, reports: Estimated diversity across one million T cells was deemed an underestimate.

The V end was cut by 4 bases, the J end by 3 bases, with 11 bases between. This CDR3 comprises 14 residues. Germline CDR1 MGHDK, CDR2 SYGVNS. The sample consisted of blood. The TCR originated in a human donor in good health. The J gene is TRBJ2-3, the V gene TRBV25-1; D perhaps matches TRBD1 (5 bases). In nucleotides, the CDR3 is TGTGCCAGCAGTGGTCGTCCAGGGACAGATACGCAGTATTTT. This encodes CASSGRPGTDTQYF.